Listed below are T cell receptor beta chains from one sample, sequenced in a study of T cell responses to AZD1222 COVID-19 vaccine. TCRdb's copy holds only in-frame clones and misses some; the assay was immunoSEQ multiplex PCR. The sample includes 150,000 to 200,000 clones, around 90% seen only once; the top ten take 1.1% to 1.5%. The sequences come from peripheral blood, collected on day 0 of AZD1222 vaccination. These receptors originate from an adult in good health. Both conserved end residues are part of each CDR3. Each record gives: D gene, V gene, J gene, CDR3 DNA, CDR3 protein. A D gene is named only where the DNA matches it firmly.

d_gene: TRBD2
v_gene: TRBV19
j_gene: TRBJ2-3
CDR3nt: TGTGCCAGTAGTATATTTGCGGGGGGCAAGGGTGCAGATACGCAGTATTTT
CDR3aa: CASSIFAGGKGADTQYF

d_gene: NA
v_gene: TRBV4-3
j_gene: TRBJ2-2
CDR3nt: TGCGCCAGCAGCCAGTCCCAGAACACCGGGGAGCTGTTTTTT
CDR3aa: CASSQSQNTGELFF

d_gene: NA
v_gene: TRBV30
j_gene: TRBJ2-7
CDR3nt: TGTGCCTGGAGTTCGAGTTCCTACGAGCAGTACTTC
CDR3aa: CAWSSSSYEQYF

d_gene: TRBD1
v_gene: TRBV5-6
j_gene: TRBJ1-2
CDR3nt: TGTGCCAGCAGCTGGGACAGGCGCGGTGGCTACACCTTC
CDR3aa: CASSWDRRGGYTF

d_gene: TRBD2
v_gene: TRBV30
j_gene: TRBJ2-3
CDR3nt: TGTGCCTCGGGGGGAAAGGGCGGGTCAGATACGCAGTATTTT
CDR3aa: CASGGKGGSDTQYF

d_gene: NA
v_gene: TRBV30
j_gene: TRBJ2-7
CDR3nt: TGTGTCGTTGTCCAGGGGGGTTCCTACGAGCAGTACTTC
CDR3aa: CVVVQGGSYEQYF